This T cell receptor beta chain was captured by sequencing in a study of CXCR3-negative and CXCR3-positive naive CD8 T cells (dated by TCRdb to between 2018 and 2020). With regard to the full study: In total, about 135 million TRB reads were obtained, or roughly 1.5 +/- 0.3 million reads per library. Diversity and physicochemical repertoire analyses covered eleven to twelve donors pooled from two independent experiments. The TRBV-TRBJ cluster analysis covered naive subsets from five or six donors and memory cells from 3 donors. General study outcomes and caveats: TRBV-TRBJ usage was similar between naive CXCR3-negative and CXCR3-positive cells from the same donor, while memory cells showed distinct patterns. Comparably high repertoire diversity was found in both naive subsets, whereas much lower repertoire diversity was found in memory CD8+ T cells. Because surface CD5, which has been linked to self-reactivity in mice, was comparable between naive subsets, TCR interaction strength was also inferred from TRB CDR3 physicochemical properties. Freshly isolated PBMCs were used for most assays because CXCR3 expression partially decreased after cryopreservation.

For every CD8+ T cell subset, fewer than 350,000 cells were flow-sorted straight into RLT lysis buffer, and each subset was sorted in triplicate. Using standard density gradient centrifugation, peripheral blood mononuclear cells were isolated from buffy coats. Total RNA was extracted from sorted cells with an RNeasy Mini Kit. Data came from a NextSeq 550. The Human TCR Profiling Kit (MiLaboratory) was used to prepare UMI-labeled 5' RACE TRB cDNA libraries. cDNA synthesis used the entire amount of extracted RNA, and PCR amplification then used the entire amount of cDNA produced. Libraries were prepared in parallel with an identical number of PCR cycles. As for the original processing: MIGEC and MiXCR extracted about 53,000 +/- 10,000 unique UMI-labeled TRB cDNA molecules per library, requiring at least two reads per UMI. On average, each library contained roughly 40,000 +/- 10,000 functional in-frame TRB CDR3 nucleotide clonotypes without stop codons. Diversity metrics, including normalized Shannon-Wiener and Chao1, were computed in VDJtools after downsampling to 5000 UMI-labeled TRB molecules per sample. For the central five CDR3 residues, VDJtools calculated physicochemical properties weighted by clonotype size, namely interaction energy, strength, volume and Kidera factor 4. Reprocessed by TCRdb, the reads give a single entry per CDR3 protein sequence, without DNA. The V and J calls shown here were made by TCRdb, not taken from the authors' results. For this sample, the table gives approximately 41,000 distinct CDR3 sequences. The ten largest make up more than 14% of the sample.

CDR1 MNHEY and CDR2 SVGEGT are derived from the germline V gene. CDR3 length: 14 amino acids, cysteine to phenylalanine. No DNA sequence was recorded. This clonotype registers as medium-sized (0.01 to 0.1%) by frequency; no count is noted. Its antigen has not been determined. Sample: memory CD8+ T cells from blood. Explained via the paper, the cell subset or site label denotes: conventional CD8+ memory T cells (TMEM), sorted as controls. Recombination connected TRBV6-2 or TRBV6-3 to TRBJ2-7; TCRdb lists TRBD1, though no DNA is available to test this call. The origin of this receptor is a human donor in good health. Some clones in this sample may be carry-over from other donors' samples. CDR3 region: CASSFQDSVHEQYF.